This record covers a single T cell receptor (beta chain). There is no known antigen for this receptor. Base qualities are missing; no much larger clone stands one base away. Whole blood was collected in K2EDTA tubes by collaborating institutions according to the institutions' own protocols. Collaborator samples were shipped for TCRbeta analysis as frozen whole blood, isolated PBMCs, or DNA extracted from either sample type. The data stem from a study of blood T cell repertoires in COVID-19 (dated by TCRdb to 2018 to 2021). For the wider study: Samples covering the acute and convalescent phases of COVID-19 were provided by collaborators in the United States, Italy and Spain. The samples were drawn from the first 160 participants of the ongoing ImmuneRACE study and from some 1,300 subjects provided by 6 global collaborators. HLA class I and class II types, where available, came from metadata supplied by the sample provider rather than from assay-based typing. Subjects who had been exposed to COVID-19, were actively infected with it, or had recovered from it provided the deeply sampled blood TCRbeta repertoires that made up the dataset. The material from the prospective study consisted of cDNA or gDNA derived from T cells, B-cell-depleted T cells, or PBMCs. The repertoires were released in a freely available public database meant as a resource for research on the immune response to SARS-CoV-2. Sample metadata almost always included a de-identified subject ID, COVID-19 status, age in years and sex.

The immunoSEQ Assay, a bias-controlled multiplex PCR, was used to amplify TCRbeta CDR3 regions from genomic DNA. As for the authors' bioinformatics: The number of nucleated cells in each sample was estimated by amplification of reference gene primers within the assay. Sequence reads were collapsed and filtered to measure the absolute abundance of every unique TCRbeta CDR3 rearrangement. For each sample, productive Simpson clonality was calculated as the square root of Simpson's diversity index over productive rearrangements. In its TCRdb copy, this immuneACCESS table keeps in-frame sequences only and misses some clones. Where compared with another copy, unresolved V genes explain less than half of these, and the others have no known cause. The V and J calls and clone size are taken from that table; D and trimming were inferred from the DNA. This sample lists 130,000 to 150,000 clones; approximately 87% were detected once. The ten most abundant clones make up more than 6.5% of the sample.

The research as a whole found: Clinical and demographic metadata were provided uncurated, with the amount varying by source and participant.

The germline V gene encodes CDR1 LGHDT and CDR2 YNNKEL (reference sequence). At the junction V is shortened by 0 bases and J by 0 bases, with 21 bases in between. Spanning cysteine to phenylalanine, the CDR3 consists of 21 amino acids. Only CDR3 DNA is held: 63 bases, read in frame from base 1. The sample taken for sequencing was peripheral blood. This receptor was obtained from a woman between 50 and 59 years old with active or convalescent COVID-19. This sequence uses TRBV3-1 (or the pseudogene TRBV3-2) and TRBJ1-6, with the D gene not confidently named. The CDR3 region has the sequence CASSQEGGRTPRSSYNSPLHF. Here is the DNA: TGTGCCAGCAGCCAAGAAGGAGGCAGGACTCCACGTAGCTCCTATAATTCACCCCTCCACTTT.